The clone carrying this TCR beta chain was observed once. The data originate from a study of cytomegalovirus exposure and HLA in healthy donors. PCR was performed using 60 Vbeta and 13 Jbeta primers. The authors' processing: In a later analysis, of about 80 million unique beta chains, some 10 million appeared in at least two donors. The table came from immunoSEQ multiplex PCR; TCRdb's copy has only in-frame clones and leaves some out. D and trimming were read from the DNA, whereas the V and J calls and clone size are those reported in that table. In the table there are 150,000 or so clones, 80% of which are singletons. The germline V gene encodes CDR1 LNHDA and CDR2 SQIVND (reference sequence). The length of the CDR3 is 15 residues. V shed 3 bases and J 4 bases; nucleotides not matched to a gene: 6.

This chain links TRBV19 with TRBJ1-5; the match to TRBD1 covers 7 bases. The receptor was derived from a woman aged 50 to 60 in good health and CMV-seropositive. Sequenced: PBMCs. CDR3 sequence reads: CASSMWDSNNQPQHF. The CDR3 coding sequence is TGTGCCAGTAGTATGTGGGACAGTAATAATCAGCCCCAGCATTTT.